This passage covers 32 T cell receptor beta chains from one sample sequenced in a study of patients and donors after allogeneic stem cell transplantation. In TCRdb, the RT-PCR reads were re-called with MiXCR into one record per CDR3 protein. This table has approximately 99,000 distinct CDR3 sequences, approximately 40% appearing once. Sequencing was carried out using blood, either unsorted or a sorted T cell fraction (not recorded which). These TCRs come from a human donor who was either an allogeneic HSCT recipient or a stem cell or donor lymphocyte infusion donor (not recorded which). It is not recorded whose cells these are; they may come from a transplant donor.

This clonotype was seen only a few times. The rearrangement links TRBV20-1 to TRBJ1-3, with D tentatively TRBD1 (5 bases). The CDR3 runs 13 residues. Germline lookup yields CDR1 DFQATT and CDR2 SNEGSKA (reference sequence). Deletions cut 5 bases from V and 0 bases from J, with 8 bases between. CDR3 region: CSAPTGSGNTIYF. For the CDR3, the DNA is TGCAGTGCTCCAACAGGCTCTGGAAACACCATATATTTT.

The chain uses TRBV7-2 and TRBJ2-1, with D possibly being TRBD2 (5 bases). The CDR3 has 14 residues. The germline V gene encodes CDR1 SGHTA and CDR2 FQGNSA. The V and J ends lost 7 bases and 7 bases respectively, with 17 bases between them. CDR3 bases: TGTGCCAGCACCCCGGCCTCAGCGGTAAATGAGCAGTTCTTC. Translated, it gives CASTPASAVNEQFF.

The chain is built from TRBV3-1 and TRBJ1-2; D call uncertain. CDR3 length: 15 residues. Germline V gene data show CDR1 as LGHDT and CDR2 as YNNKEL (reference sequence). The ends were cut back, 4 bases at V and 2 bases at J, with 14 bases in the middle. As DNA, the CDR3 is TGTGCCAGCAGCCGACTACGGGAAGTGAACTATGGCTACACCTTC. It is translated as CASSRLREVNYGYTF.

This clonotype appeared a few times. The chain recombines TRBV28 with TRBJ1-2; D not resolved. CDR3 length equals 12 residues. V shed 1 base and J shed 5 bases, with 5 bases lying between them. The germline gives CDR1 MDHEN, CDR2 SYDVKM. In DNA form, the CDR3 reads TGTGCCAGCAGTTTATTTCGATATGGCTACACCTTC. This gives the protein CASSLFRYGYTF.

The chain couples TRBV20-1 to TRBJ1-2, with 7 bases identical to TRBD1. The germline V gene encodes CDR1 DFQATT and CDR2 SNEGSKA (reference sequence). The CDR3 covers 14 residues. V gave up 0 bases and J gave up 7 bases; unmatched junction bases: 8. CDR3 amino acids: CSARETGIPPGYTF. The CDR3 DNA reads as TGCAGTGCTAGAGAGACAGGGATTCCGCCTGGCTACACCTTC.

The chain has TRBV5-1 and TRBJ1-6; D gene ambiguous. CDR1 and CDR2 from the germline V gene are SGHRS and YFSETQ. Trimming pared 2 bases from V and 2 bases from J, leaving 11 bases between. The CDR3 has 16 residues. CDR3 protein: CASSFPPATYNSPLHF. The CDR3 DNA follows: TGCGCCAGCAGCTTCCCTCCAGCAACCTATAATTCACCCCTCCACTTT.

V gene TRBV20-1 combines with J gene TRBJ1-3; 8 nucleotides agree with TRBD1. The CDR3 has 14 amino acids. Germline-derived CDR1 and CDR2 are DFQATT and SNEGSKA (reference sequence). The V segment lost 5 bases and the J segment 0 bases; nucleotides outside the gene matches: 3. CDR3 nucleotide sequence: TGCAGTGCTTGGGACAGGCGCTCTGGAAACACCATATATTTT. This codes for CSAWDRRSGNTIYF.

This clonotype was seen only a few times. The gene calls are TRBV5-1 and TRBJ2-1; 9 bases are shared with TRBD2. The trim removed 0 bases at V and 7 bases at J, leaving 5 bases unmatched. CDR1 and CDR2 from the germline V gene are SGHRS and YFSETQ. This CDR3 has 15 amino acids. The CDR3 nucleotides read TGCGCCAGCAGCTTGGCCCTTAGCGGGAGAAATGAGCAGTTCTTC. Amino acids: CASSLALSGRNEQFF.

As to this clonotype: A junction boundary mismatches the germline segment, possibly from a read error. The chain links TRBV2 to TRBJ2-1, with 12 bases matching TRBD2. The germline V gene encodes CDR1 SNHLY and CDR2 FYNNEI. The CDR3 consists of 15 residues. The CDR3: CASREGLAGTDEQFF. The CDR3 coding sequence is TGTGCCAGCAGGGAAGGACTAGCGGGAACCGATGAGCAGTTCTTC.

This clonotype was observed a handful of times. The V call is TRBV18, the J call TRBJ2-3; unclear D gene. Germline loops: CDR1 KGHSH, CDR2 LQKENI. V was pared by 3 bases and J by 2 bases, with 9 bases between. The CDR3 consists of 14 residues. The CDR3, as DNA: TGTGCCAGCTCACCGTCGCCTCCCACAGATACGCAGTATTTT. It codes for CASSPSPPTDTQYF.

CDR3 sequence reads: CASRVLGQLLNEKLFF. The CDR3, as DNA: TGTGCCAGCAGAGTATTAGGACAGTTACTTAATGAAAAACTGTTTTTT. The chain carries TRBV14 and TRBJ1-4, with D possibly matching TRBD1 (6 bases). This CDR3 is 16 amino acids long. CDR1 is SGHDN and CDR2 is FVKESK in the germline V gene. V shed 6 bases and J shed 4 bases, with 18 bases lying between them.

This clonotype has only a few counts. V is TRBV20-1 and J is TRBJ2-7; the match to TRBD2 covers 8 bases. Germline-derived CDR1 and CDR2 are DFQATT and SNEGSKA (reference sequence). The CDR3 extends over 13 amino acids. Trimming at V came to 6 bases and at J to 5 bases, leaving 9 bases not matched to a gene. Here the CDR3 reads CSACSGIKNEQYF. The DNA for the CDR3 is TGCAGTGCCTGTAGCGGGATTAAGAACGAGCAGTACTTC.

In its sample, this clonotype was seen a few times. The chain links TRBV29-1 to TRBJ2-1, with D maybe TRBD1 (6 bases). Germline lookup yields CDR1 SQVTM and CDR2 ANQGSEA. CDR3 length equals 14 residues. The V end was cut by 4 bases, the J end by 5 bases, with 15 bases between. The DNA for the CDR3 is TGCAGCGTTGGGGCCTGGGGGCTACACAATGAGCAGTTCTTC. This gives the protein CSVGAWGLHNEQFF.

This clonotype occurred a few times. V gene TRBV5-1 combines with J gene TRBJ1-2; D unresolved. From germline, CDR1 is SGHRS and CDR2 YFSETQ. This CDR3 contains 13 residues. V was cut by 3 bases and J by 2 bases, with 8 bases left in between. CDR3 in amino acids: CASSWTVNYGYTF. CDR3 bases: TGCGCCAGCAGCTGGACGGTGAACTATGGCTACACCTTC. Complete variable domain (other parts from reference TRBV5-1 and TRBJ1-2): KAGVTQTPRYLIKTRGQQVTLSCSPISGHRSVSWYQQTPGQGLQFLFEYFSETQRNKGNFPGRFSGRQFSNSRSEMNVSTLELGDSALYLCASSWTVNYGYTFGSGTRLTVV.

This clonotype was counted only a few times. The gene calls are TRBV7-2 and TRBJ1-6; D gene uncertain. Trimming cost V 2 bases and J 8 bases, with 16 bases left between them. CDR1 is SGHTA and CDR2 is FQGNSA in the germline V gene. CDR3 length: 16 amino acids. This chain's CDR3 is CASSLRTAPGYSPLHF. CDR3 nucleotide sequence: TGTGCCAGCAGCTTACGGACCGCTCCGGGCTATTCACCCCTCCACTTT.

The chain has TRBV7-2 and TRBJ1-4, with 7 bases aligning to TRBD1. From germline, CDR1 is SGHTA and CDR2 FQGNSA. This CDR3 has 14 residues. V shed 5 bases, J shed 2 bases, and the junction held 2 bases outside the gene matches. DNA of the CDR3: TGTGCCAGCAGCCAGGGGGGCACTAATGAAAAACTGTTTTTT. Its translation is CASSQGGTNEKLFF. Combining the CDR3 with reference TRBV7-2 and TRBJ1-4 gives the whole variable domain GAGVSQSPSNKVTEKGKDVELRCDPISGHTALYWYRQSLGQGLEFLIYFQGNSAPDKSGLPSDRFSAERTGGSVSTLTIQRTQQEDSAVYLCASSQGGTNEKLFFGSGTQLSVL.

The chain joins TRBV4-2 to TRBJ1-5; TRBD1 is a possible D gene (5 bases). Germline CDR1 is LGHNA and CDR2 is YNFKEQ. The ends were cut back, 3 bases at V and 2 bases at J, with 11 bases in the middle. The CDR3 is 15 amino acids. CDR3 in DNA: TGTGCCAGCAGCCAGGCGGGAGGGGGCAATCAGCCCCAGCATTTT. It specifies CASSQAGGGNQPQHF.

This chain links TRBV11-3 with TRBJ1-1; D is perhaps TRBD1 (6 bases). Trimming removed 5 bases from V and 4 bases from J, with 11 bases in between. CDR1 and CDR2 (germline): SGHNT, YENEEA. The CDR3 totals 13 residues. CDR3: CASSQQGSTEAFF. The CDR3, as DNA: TGTGCCAGCAGCCAGCAGGGGTCCACTGAAGCTTTCTTT.

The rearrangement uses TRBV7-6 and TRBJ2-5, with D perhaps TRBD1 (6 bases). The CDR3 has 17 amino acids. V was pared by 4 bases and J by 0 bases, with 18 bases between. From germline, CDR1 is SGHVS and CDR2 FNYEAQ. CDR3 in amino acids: CASSWGRDTQYQETQYF. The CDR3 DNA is TGTGCCAGCAGCTGGGGCCGGGACACCCAGTACCAAGAGACCCAGTACTTC.

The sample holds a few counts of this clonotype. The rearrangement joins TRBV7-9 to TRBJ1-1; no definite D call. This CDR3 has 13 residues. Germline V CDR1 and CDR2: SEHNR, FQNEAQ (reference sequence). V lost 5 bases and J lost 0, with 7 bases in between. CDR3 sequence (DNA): TGTGCCAGCAGCCCCCGTATGAACACTGAAGCTTTCTTT. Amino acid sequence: CASSPRMNTEAFF.

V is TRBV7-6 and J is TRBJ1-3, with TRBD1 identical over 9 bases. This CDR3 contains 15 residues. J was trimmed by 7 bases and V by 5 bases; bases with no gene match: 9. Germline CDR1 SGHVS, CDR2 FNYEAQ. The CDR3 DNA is TGTGCCAGCAGCATGGGACAGGGAATTGGTAACACCATATATTTT. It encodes CASSMGQGIGNTIYF.

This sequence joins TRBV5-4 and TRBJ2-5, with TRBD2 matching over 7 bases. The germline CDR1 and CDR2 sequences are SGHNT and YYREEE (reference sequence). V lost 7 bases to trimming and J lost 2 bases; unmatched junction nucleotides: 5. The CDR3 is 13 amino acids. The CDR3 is CASRGVSQETQYF. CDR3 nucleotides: TGTGCCAGCCGGGGGGTTTCACAAGAGACCCAGTACTTC. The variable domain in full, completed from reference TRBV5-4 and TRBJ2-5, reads ETGVTQSPTHLIKTRGQQVTLRCSSQSGHNTVSWYQQALGQGPQFIFQYYREEENGRGNFPPRFSGLQFPNYSSELNVNALELDDSALYLCASRGVSQETQYFGPGTRLLVL.

The DNA of the CDR3 is TGTGCCAGCAGCTTGGGGGGGGCCAGAAGAAATCAGCCCCAGCATTTT. As protein: CASSLGGARRNQPQHF. The chain recombines TRBV12-3 or TRBV12-4 with TRBJ1-5, with D tentatively TRBD1 (6 bases). This CDR3 has 16 amino acids. V lost 6 bases and J 4 bases, leaving 19 bases between the germline ends.

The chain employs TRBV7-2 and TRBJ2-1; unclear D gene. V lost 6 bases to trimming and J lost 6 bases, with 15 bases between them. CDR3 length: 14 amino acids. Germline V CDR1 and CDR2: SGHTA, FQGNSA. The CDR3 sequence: CASSQLTWGNEQFF. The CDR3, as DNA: TGTGCCAGCAGTCAACTGACCTGGGGCAATGAGCAGTTCTTC.

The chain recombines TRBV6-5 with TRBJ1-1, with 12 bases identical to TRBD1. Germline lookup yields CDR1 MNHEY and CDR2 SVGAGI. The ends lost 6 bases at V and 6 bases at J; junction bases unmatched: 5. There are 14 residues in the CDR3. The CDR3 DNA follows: TGTGCCAGCAGATGGGACAGGGGGCGCGCTGAAGCTTTCTTT. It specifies CASRWDRGRAEAFF.

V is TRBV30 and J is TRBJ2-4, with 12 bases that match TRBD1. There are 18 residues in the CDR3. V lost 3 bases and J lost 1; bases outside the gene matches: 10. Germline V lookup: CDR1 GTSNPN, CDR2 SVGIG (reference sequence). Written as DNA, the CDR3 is TGTGCCTGGAGGTACCGGGACAGGGGGCGCGGGGCCAAAAACATTCAGTACTTC. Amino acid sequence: CAWRYRDRGRGAKNIQYF.

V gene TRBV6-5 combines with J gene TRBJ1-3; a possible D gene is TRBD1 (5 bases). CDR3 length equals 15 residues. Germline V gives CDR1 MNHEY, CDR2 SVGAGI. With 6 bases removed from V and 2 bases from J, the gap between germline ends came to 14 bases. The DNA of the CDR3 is TGTGCCAGCAGATTAATCAGGGATCCTGGAAACACCATATATTTT. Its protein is CASRLIRDPGNTIYF.

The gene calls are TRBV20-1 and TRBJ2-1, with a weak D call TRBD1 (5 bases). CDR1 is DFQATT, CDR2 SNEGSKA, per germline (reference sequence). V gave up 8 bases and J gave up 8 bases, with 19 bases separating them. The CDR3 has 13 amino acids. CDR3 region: CSLRGIYIDEQFF. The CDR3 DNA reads TGCAGTTTAAGGGGAATCTACATCGATGAGCAGTTCTTC.

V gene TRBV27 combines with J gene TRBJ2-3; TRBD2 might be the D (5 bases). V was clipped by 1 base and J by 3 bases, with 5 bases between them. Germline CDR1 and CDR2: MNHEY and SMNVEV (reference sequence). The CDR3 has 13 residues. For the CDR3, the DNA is TGTGCCAGCAGTTTATGGGAGACAGATACGCAGTATTTT. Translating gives CASSLWETDTQYF.

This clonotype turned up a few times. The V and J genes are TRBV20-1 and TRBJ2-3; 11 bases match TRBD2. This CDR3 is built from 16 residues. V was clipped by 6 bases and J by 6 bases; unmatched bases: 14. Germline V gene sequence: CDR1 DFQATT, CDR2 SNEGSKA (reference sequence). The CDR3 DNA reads TGCAGTGCCAGCCCCCTAGCGGGAGGCCGGGGGGATACGCAGTATTTT. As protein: CSASPLAGGRGDTQYF.

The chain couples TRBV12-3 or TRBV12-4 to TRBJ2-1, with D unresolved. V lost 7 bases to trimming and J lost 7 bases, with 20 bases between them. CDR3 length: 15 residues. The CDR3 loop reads CASILSRTFPNEQFF. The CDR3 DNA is TGTGCCAGCATCTTATCGCGTACCTTCCCAAATGAGCAGTTCTTC.

CDR3 in amino acids: CATSDAGNTEAFF. Written as DNA, the CDR3 is TGTGCCACCAGTGATGCAGGGAACACTGAAGCTTTCTTT. This chain joins TRBV24-1 and TRBJ1-1, with D hard to call. The CDR3 consists of 13 residues. From germline, CDR1 is KGHDR and CDR2 SFDVKD. V shed 3 bases and J shed 1 base, with 5 bases lying between them.